The present entry profiles one T cell receptor beta chain with its context. The sample is drawn from a study of blood T cell repertoires in COVID-19. About the research overall: Collection of acute and convalescent COVID-19 samples took place in the United States, Italy and Spain. The cDNA or gDNA used as material had been derived from T cells, B-cell-depleted T cells, or PBMCs.

Here immunoSEQ multiplex PCR was the method, and the copy in TCRdb shows in-frame clones only, minus some. The repertoire holds some 250,000 clones, with approximately 77% as singletons. The CDR3 has 17 residues. The germline V and J ends were trimmed by 0 bases and 3 bases, with 12 bases remaining between them. Germline V gene sequence: CDR1 LGHNA, CDR2 YSLEER. The V call is TRBV4-3, the J call TRBJ1-6; D possibly corresponds to TRBD1 (6 bases). The sequence was collected from a woman younger than 35 with acute or convalescent COVID-19. The sample taken for sequencing was peripheral blood. In DNA, the CDR3 is TGCGCCAGCAGCCAAGATTCCAGGGGCGTCTATAATTCACCCCTCCACTTT. This encodes CASSQDSRGVYNSPLHF.